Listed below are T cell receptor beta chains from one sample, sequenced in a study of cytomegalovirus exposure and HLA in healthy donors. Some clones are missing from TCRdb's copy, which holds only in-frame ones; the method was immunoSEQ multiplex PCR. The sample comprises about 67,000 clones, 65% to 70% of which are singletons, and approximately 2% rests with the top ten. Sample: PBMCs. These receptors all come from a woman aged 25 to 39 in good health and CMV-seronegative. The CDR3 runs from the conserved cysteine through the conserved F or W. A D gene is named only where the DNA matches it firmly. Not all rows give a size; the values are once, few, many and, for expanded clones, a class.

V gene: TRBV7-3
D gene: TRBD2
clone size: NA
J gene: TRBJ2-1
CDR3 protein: CASSLTSGGTYNEQFF
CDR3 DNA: TGTGCCAGCAGCCTGACTAGCGGGGGCACCTACAATGAGCAGTTCTTC

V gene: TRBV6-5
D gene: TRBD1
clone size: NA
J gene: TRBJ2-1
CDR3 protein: CASSPTGVNEQFF
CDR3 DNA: TGTGCCAGCAGCCCGACAGGGGTAAATGAGCAGTTCTTC

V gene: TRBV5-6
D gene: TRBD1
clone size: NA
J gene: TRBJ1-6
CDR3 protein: CASSSRTGSSPLHF
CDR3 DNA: TGTGCCAGCAGCTCGAGGACAGGTTCTTCACCCCTCCACTTT

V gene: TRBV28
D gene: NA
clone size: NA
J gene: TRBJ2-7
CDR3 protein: CASSLNRDEQYF
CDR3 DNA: TGTGCCAGCAGTTTAAACAGGGACGAGCAGTACTTC

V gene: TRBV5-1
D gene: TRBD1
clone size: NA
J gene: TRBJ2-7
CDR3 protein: CASSLSTGVSEQYF
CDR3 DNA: TGCGCCAGCAGCTTGTCGACAGGGGTAAGCGAGCAGTACTTC

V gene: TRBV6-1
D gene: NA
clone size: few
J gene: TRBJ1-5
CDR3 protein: CASSGDNQPQHF
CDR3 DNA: TGTGCCAGCAGTGGCGACAATCAGCCCCAGCATTTT

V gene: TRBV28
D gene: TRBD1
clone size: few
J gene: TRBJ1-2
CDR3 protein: CASENRGGYGYTF
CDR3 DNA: TGTGCCAGCGAAAACAGGGGGGGGTATGGCTACACCTTC

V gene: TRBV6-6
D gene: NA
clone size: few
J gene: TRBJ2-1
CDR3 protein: CASSYPPGLKDNEQFF
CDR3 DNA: TGTGCCAGCAGTTACCCCCCGGGACTCAAAGACAATGAGCAGTTCTTC

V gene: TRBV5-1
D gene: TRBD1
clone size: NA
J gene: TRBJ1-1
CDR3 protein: CASSLDRGPGNTEAFF
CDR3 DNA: TGCGCCAGCAGCTTGGACAGGGGGCCAGGAAACACTGAAGCTTTCTTT

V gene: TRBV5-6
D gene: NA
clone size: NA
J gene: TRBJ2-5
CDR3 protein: CASSSRETQYF
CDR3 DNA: TGTGCCAGCAGCTCTCGAGAGACCCAGTACTTC

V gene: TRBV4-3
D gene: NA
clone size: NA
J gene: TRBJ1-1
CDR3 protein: CASSQAGGGTEAFF
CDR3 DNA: TGCGCCAGCAGCCAAGCAGGCGGGGGCACTGAAGCTTTCTTT

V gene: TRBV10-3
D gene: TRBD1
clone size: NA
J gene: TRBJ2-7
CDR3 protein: CAISGDRYEQYF
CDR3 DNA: TGTGCCATCAGTGGGGACAGGTACGAGCAGTACTTC

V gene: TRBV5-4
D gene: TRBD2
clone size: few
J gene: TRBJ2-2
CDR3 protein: CASSFKAGVGELFF
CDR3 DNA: TGTGCCAGCAGCTTCAAGGCGGGGGTCGGGGAGCTGTTTTTT

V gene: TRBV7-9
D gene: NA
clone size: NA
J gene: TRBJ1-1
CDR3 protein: CASSRGGVTEAFF
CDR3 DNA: TGTGCCAGCAGCCGGGGGGGTGTCACTGAAGCTTTCTTT

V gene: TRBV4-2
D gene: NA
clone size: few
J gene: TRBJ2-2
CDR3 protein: CASSQGAGRTGELFF
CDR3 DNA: TGTGCCAGCAGCCAAGGGGCAGGGAGGACCGGGGAGCTGTTTTTT

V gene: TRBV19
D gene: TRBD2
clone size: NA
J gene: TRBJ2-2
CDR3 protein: CASSIIPGLAGGHTGELLF
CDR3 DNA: TGTGCCAGTAGTATTATCCCGGGACTAGCGGGGGGGCATACCGGGGAGCTGCTTTTT

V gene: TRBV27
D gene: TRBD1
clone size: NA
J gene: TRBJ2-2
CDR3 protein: CASRWGTGAFGELFF
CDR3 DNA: TGTGCCAGCAGGTGGGGGACAGGGGCTTTCGGGGAGCTGTTTTTT

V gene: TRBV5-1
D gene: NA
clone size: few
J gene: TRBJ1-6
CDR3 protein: CASSLVGALSNSPLHF
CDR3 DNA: TGCGCCAGCAGCTTGGTGGGAGCTCTCTCTAATTCACCCCTCCACTTT

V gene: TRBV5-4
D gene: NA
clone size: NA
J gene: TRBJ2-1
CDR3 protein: CASSLDRAASYNEQFF
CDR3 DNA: TGTGCCAGCAGCTTGGATCGAGCGGCCTCCTACAATGAGCAGTTCTTC

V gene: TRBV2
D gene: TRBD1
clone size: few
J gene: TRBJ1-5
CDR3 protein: CASSGMTGANNQPQHF
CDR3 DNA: TGTGCCAGCAGTGGTATGACAGGGGCAAACAATCAGCCCCAGCATTTT

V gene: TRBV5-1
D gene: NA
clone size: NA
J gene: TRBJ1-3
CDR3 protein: CASSLRVGGTGNTIYF
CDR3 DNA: TGCGCCAGCAGCTTGAGGGTCGGCGGGACTGGAAACACCATATATTTT

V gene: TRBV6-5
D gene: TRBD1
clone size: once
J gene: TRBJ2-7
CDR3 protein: CASSRTGGSYEQYF
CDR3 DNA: TGTGCCAGCAGCCGGACAGGGGGCAGCTACGAGCAGTACTTC